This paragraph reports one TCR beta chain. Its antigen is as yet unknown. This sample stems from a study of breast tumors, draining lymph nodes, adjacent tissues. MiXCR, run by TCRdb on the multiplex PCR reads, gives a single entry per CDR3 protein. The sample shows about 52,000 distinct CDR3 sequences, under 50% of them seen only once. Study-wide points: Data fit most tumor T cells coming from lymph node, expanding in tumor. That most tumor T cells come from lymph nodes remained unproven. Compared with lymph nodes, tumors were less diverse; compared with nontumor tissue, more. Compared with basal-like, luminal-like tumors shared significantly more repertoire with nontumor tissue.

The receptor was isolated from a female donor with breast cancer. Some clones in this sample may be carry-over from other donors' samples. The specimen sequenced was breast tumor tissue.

The CDR3 loop is CASSVSGTSGDEQYF. Written as DNA, the CDR3 is TGTGCCAGCAGCGTCTCCGGGACTAGCGGCGACGAGCAGTACTTC. The chain employs TRBV9 and TRBJ2-7; TRBD2 matches at 11 bases. The V gene end was trimmed by 2 bases and the J gene end by 5 bases; junction bases not matched to a gene: 6. Germline V gives CDR1 SGDLS, CDR2 YYNGEE. This CDR3 contains 15 residues.